This is a list of T cell receptor beta chains from one sample in a study of beta chain features in type 1 diabetes. Measured with immunoSEQ multiplex PCR; TCRdb has only the in-frame clones, and not every one. The repertoire includes 250,000 to 300,000 clones, approximately 24% of them detected once, and 0.012% sits in the top ten. The sample comprised naive CD4+ T cells from blood. These receptors came from a woman aged 25-40 years with type 1 diabetes. Each CDR3 is given with its conserved first and last residue. The D gene is left open where the match is weak. For some rows the clone size is stated as once, few or many, or as a class when expanded; others skip it.

j_call: TRBJ1-5
clone_size: NA
d_call: NA
v_call: TRBV27
cdr3_nt: TGTGCCAGCAGTCCCCTTCCGGGGTTCAGCAATCAGCCCCAGCATTTT
cdr3_aa: CASSPLPGFSNQPQHF

j_call: TRBJ1-1
clone_size: NA
d_call: NA
v_call: TRBV7-9
cdr3_nt: TGTGCCAGCAGCCTATCTACAGGGAACACTGAAGCTTTCTTT
cdr3_aa: CASSLSTGNTEAFF

j_call: TRBJ2-6
clone_size: few
d_call: NA
v_call: TRBV29-1
cdr3_nt: TGCAGCGTTGGCAGATACAGCTCTGGGGCCAACGTCCTGACTTTC
cdr3_aa: CSVGRYSSGANVLTF

j_call: TRBJ2-1
clone_size: NA
d_call: TRBD1
v_call: TRBV30
cdr3_nt: TGTGCCTGGGATCGGGACAGGGGAGATGAGCAGTTCTTC
cdr3_aa: CAWDRDRGDEQFF

j_call: TRBJ1-1
clone_size: NA
d_call: NA
v_call: TRBV18
cdr3_nt: TGTGCCAGCTGCCGCGGGGAAGGGGACACTGAAGCTTTCTTT
cdr3_aa: CASCRGEGDTEAFF

j_call: TRBJ2-7
clone_size: NA
d_call: NA
v_call: TRBV28
cdr3_nt: TGTGCCAGCAGTTTGCCAGCCAAGCGGAGCTCCTACGAGCAGTACTTC
cdr3_aa: CASSLPAKRSSYEQYF

j_call: TRBJ1-1
clone_size: NA
d_call: TRBD1
v_call: TRBV18
cdr3_nt: TGTGCCAGCTCGACCAGGGGGCTGGTGAACACTGAAGCTTTCTTT
cdr3_aa: CASSTRGLVNTEAFF

j_call: TRBJ2-7
clone_size: NA
d_call: NA
v_call: TRBV7-2
cdr3_nt: TGTGCCAGCAGCTATACTCCCGACTACGAGCAGTACTTC
cdr3_aa: CASSYTPDYEQYF

j_call: TRBJ1-1
clone_size: NA
d_call: NA
v_call: TRBV10-3
cdr3_nt: TGTGCCATCAGTGAGCCGGGGGGGAACACTGAAGCTTTCTTT
cdr3_aa: CAISEPGGNTEAFF

j_call: TRBJ2-1
clone_size: few
d_call: TRBD2
v_call: TRBV30
cdr3_nt: TGTGCCTGGACTGGCCCCGGGACTAGCGAGGATGAGCAGTTCTTC
cdr3_aa: CAWTGPGTSEDEQFF

j_call: TRBJ2-7
clone_size: few
d_call: TRBD2
v_call: TRBV15
cdr3_nt: TGTGCCACCAGCAATCTAGCGTGGGAGGGGTACGAGCAGTACTTC
cdr3_aa: CATSNLAWEGYEQYF

j_call: TRBJ2-5
clone_size: NA
d_call: NA
v_call: TRBV29-1
cdr3_nt: TGCAGCGTTGACTCCGGGGGAGGCGAGACCCAGTACTTC
cdr3_aa: CSVDSGGGETQYF

j_call: TRBJ2-1
clone_size: NA
d_call: TRBD2
v_call: TRBV7-3
cdr3_nt: TGTGCCAGCAGCTTAACCCCCGGACTAGCGGGACTCGAGCAGTTCTTC
cdr3_aa: CASSLTPGLAGLEQFF